Below, one T cell receptor beta chain is given with its context. Its antigen is undetermined. A far larger clone is a single base away, which makes a read error likely. According to the study, TCR beta libraries were built with iRepertoire HTBI primers and CDR3-region Arm-PCR. MiXCR, run by TCRdb on the multiplex PCR reads, gives a single entry per CDR3 protein. The sample lists over 350,000 distinct CDR3 sequences, roughly 15% occurring once. Time point described: newly diagnosed GD, antithyroid drugs for less than 3 months. From PBMCs, RNA was extracted and then used to make the TCR library. Germline V gene lookup returns CDR1 MNHEY and CDR2 SVGEGT. The CDR3 is made up of 11 amino acids. The data derive from a study of regulatory T cells in long-lasting Graves disease. About the research overall: Graves' patients (newly diagnosed) had been on antithyroid drugs under 3 months.

Overall study results and limits: Among the persistent patients, about 3,000 public clonotypes were shared, more than the roughly 970 shared among new patients.

The sample also formed part of further work on T cells in Graves' hyperthyroidism and ophthalmopathy.

The sequences come from peripheral blood mononuclear cells (PBMCs), collected at new diagnosis, from a patient treated with antithyroid drugs. The V gene is TRBV6-2 or TRBV6-3, the J gene TRBJ1-1; D not certain. This TCR derives from a woman in her fifties or sixties with Graves disease. The CDR3 DNA follows: TGTGCCAGCAAAAGGAACGCTGAAGCTTTCTTT. It is translated as CASKRNAEAFF.